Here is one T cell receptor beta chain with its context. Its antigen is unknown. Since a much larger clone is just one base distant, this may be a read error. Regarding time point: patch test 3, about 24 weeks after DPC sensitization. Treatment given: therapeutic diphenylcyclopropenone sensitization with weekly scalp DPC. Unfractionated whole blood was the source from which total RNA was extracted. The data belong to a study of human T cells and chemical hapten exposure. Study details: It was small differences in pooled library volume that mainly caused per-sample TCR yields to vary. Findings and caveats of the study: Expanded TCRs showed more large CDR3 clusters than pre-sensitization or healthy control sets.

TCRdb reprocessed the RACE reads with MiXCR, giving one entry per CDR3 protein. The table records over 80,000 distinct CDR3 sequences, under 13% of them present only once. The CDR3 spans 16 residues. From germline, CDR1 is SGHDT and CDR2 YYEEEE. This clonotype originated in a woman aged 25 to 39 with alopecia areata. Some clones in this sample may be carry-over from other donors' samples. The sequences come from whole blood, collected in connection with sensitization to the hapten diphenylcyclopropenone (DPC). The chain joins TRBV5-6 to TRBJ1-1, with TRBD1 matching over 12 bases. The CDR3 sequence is CASGLTGQGARTEAFF. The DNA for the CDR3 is TGTGCCAGCGGCTTGACGGGACAGGGGGCGAGAACTGAAGCTTTCTTT.